Described below is a single T cell receptor beta chain sequence and its context. The antigen is unknown. The data are from a study of cytotoxic CD8 clonotypes in ibrutinib-treated CLL. Study conclusions and caveats: At the start, clonality exceeded age-matched healthy donors and followed circulating CD8+ T-cell counts.

This CDR3 has 14 residues. Germline V lookup: CDR1 SGHTA, CDR2 FQGNSA. With 5 bases removed from V and 8 bases from J, the gap between germline ends came to 16 bases. Investigators sought sequencing depths of between 1 in 200,000 and 1 in 1 million T cells. Here immunoSEQ multiplex PCR was the method, and the copy in TCRdb shows in-frame clones only, minus some. The table records approximately 210,000 clones, around 72% of them present only once. Genomic DNA for TCR beta libraries, around 1.9 micrograms, came from cryopreserved PBMCs. This chain connects TRBV7-2 to TRBJ2-1, with D perhaps TRBD2 (7 bases). The sequencing used PBMCs, collected after 24 months of ibrutinib treatment. This TCR derives from a human donor with chronic lymphocytic leukemia. DNA of the CDR3: TGTGCCAGCAGCCAAGTGTGGGGGGGCGATGAGCAGTTCTTC. It encodes CASSQVWGGDEQFF.